The 13 T cell receptor beta chains below come from one sample, sequenced in a study of blood T cell repertoires in COVID-19. Libraries were prepared by immunoSEQ multiplex PCR; TCRdb keeps only in-frame clonotypes and omits some of them. The data contain approximately 180,000 clones, 82% of them singletons. Sequencing was carried out using PBMCs or T cells enriched from blood (not recorded which). The receptors shown here come from a woman aged 60-70 years with acute COVID-19.

The V and J genes are TRBV18 and TRBJ1-4; D is undetermined. The CDR3 contains 13 residues. Trimming left V 3 bases short and J 8 bases short, with 10 bases between. CDR1 KGHSH and CDR2 LQKENI come from the germline V gene. CDR3 in DNA: TGTGCCAGCTCACCTGGCGGAGCCGAAAAACTGTTTTTT. Protein product: CASSPGGAEKLFF.

The chain uses TRBV3-1 (or the pseudogene TRBV3-2) and TRBJ2-2; a possible D gene is TRBD1 (5 bases). The germline V and J ends were trimmed by 8 bases and 0 bases, with 16 bases remaining between them. Per the germline V gene, CDR1 is LGHDT and CDR2 is YNNKEL (reference sequence). The CDR3 length is 16 residues. This CDR3 reads CASGDSFYSNTGELFF. The CDR3 DNA is TGTGCCAGCGGAGACAGTTTTTACTCGAACACCGGGGAGCTGTTTTTT.

The gene calls are TRBV19 and TRBJ1-5, with 11 positions matching TRBD1. CDR3 length: 14 residues. V was pared by 10 bases and J by 5 bases, with 7 bases of the junction left unmatched. Germline-derived CDR1 and CDR2 are LNHDA and SQIVND (reference sequence). CDR3 sequence reads: CATRDRGGHQPQHF. The CDR3 DNA sequence: TGTGCCACCCGGGACAGGGGGGGGCATCAGCCCCAGCATTTT.

V usage is TRBV18 and J usage is TRBJ1-4; D remains ambiguous. Germline V gene lookup returns CDR1 KGHSH and CDR2 LQKENI. The CDR3 extends over 16 amino acids. V lost 2 bases to trimming and J lost 4 bases, with 14 bases between them. CDR3 nucleotides: TGTGCCAGCTCACCAACTCCTCCCCGCCTTAATGAAAAACTGTTTTTT. This translates into CASSPTPPRLNEKLFF. Using reference TRBV18 and TRBJ1-4 for the parts outside the CDR3, the full variable domain is NAGVMQNPRHLVRRRGQEARLRCSPMKGHSHVYWYRQLPEEGLKFMVYLQKENIIDESGMPKERFSAEFPKEGPSILRIQQVVRGDSAAYFCASSPTPPRLNEKLFFGSGTQLSVL.

This chain uses TRBV28 with TRBJ2-1; 12 nucleotides agree with TRBD1. V was pared by 6 bases and J by 9 bases, with 12 bases of the junction left unmatched. Germline assignment: CDR1 MDHEN and CDR2 SYDVKM. The CDR3 contains 16 residues. The CDR3 reads CASRRVPGQGAPEQFF. As DNA, the CDR3 is TGTGCCAGCAGACGGGTCCCGGGACAGGGGGCGCCTGAGCAGTTCTTC.

This chain connects TRBV14 to TRBJ2-1; no clear D gene. CDR3 length equals 15 residues. Trimming removed 4 bases from V and 6 bases from J, with 16 bases in between. CDR1 and CDR2 (germline): SGHDN, FVKESK. CDR3 in DNA: TGTGCCAGCAGCCCCATAACCGGTAGAACCAATGAGCAGTTCTTC. Translating it yields CASSPITGRTNEQFF.

J is TRBJ2-5 and V is TRBV2; D uncertain. The V gene's germline CDR1 is SNHLY and CDR2 FYNNEI. V lost 6 bases, J lost 7 bases, and 9 bases lay in between. This CDR3 is 11 amino acids long. In DNA, the CDR3 is TGTGCCAGCAGCCTAGTTTGGACCCAGTACTTC. Protein product: CASSLVWTQYF. Complete variable domain (other parts from reference TRBV2 and TRBJ2-5): EPEVTQTPSHQVTQMGQEVILRCVPISNHLYFYWYRQILGQKVEFLVSFYNNEISEKSEIFDDQFSVERPDGSNFTLKIRSTKLEDSAMYFCASSLVWTQYFGPGTRLLVL.

This chain uses TRBV5-8 with TRBJ2-7; D gene unclear. Trimming left V 7 bases short and J 2 bases short, with 16 bases between. This CDR3 spans 14 amino acids. Germline assignment: CDR1 SGHTS and CDR2 YDEGEE. The CDR3 nucleotides read TGTGCCAGCTACCCCCGCAAAACTACCTACGAGCAGTACTTC. This codes for CASYPRKTTYEQYF.

The chain has TRBV28 and TRBJ1-1; TRBD1 matches at 7 bases. This CDR3 comprises 14 residues. J was trimmed by 1 base and V by 6 bases; bases with no gene match: 5. Germline V gives CDR1 MDHEN, CDR2 SYDVKM. The CDR3 sequence is CASRYGTANTEAFF. The CDR3 nucleotides are TGTGCCAGCAGATACGGGACAGCGAACACTGAAGCTTTCTTT.

There are a few counts of this clone. This chain's CDR3 is CASSAGGGWANYGYTF. Here the CDR3 DNA reads TGTGCCAGCAGTGCTGGTGGGGGGTGGGCTAACTATGGCTACACCTTC. The chain couples TRBV25-1 to TRBJ1-2; possible D gene TRBD1, 5 bases. This CDR3 is built from 16 residues. Deletions cut 4 bases from V and 0 bases from J, with 15 bases between. Germline V CDR1 and CDR2: MGHDK, SYGVNS.

The chain recombines TRBV3-1 (or the pseudogene TRBV3-2) with TRBJ1-5; 8 bases align to TRBD1. Germline assignment: CDR1 LGHDT and CDR2 YNNKEL (reference sequence). The CDR3 sequence is 18 residues long. The junction had 12 bases not matched to a gene; V was cut back by 4 bases and J by 1 base. The CDR3 sequence: CASSPPSSGGGSNQPQHF. CDR3 nucleotide sequence: TGTGCCAGCAGCCCCCCTTCGTCAGGGGGCGGAAGCAATCAGCCCCAGCATTTT.

The rearrangement joins TRBV10-2 to TRBJ2-1, with a possible D match to TRBD1 (6 bases). CDR1 and CDR2 from the germline V gene are WSHSY and SAAADI. Trimming cost V 3 bases and J 2 bases, with 14 bases left between them. The CDR3 runs 16 residues. CDR3 DNA sequence: TGCGCCAGCAGTGATGGCGTCCAGGGGCCCTACAATGAGCAGTTCTTC. The encoded protein is CASSDGVQGPYNEQFF.

The rearrangement links TRBV7-2 to TRBJ1-1, with 8 bases lining up with TRBD1. The CDR3 loop spans 16 amino acids. The ends lost 5 bases at V and 1 base at J; junction bases unmatched: 9. Germline CDR1 reads SGHTA; CDR2 reads FQGNSA. The CDR3 nucleotides are TGTGCCAGCAGCCAGCGCGCAGGGGGCCCGAACACTGAAGCTTTCTTT. Translated: CASSQRAGGPNTEAFF.